A selection of T cell receptor beta chains follows, all from one sample in a study of CD8+ T cells in alopecia areata. Repertoires were generated with immunoSEQ multiplex PCR, while TCRdb's copy carries only in-frame clones and drops some. The repertoire holds around 170,000 clones, with 45% to 60% as singletons. The sequences come from CD8+ T cells sorted from blood, collected at approximately week 51, from a patient treated with tofacitinib. The receptors originated from a human donor with alopecia areata. Each CDR3 is given with its conserved first and last residue. Each record gives: V gene, clone size, J gene, D gene, CDR3 protein, CDR3 DNA. A D gene is named only where the DNA matches it firmly. Some rows have no size entry. The others give once, few or many, or a class for an expanded clone.

TRBV5-6	-	TRBJ2-5	-	CASSLGGSRETQYF	TGTGCCAGCAGCTTGGGTGGTTCTAGAGAGACCCAGTACTTC
TRBV5-1	-	TRBJ1-6	-	CASSLGQIWEPLHF	TGCGCCAGCAGCCTAGGACAGATATGGGAACCCCTCCACTTT
TRBV10-3	few	TRBJ2-3	TRBD2	CAISQTSGSTDTQYF	TGTGCCATCAGCCAGACTAGCGGGAGTACAGATACGCAGTATTTT
TRBV5-4	-	TRBJ1-1	-	CASSLAPNTEAFF	TGTGCCAGCAGCCTCGCCCCGAACACTGAAGCTTTCTTT
TRBV4-1	once	TRBJ1-6	-	CASSRTGDYNSPLHF	TGCGCCAGCAGCCGTACAGGTGATTATAATTCACCCCTCCACTTT
TRBV30	-	TRBJ2-7	TRBD1	CASTGTGGYEQYF	TGTGCATCGACTGGGACAGGTGGCTACGAGCAGTACTTC
TRBV7-9	-	TRBJ1-1	-	CASRGKGAYTEAFF	TGTGCCAGCAGGGGCAAAGGGGCTTACACTGAAGCTTTCTTT
TRBV4-1	-	TRBJ1-2	-	CASSTVGVRGYGYTF	TGCGCCAGCAGCACAGTGGGGGTCCGAGGCTATGGCTACACCTTC
TRBV29-1	-	TRBJ1-2	TRBD1	CSVESDRGTNYGYTF	TGCAGCGTTGAATCCGACAGGGGGACTAACTATGGCTACACCTTC
TRBV18	-	TRBJ1-5	-	CASSPLRFGGDNQPQHF	TGTGCCAGCTCACCACTGCGGTTTGGAGGGGACAATCAGCCCCAGCATTTT
TRBV25-1	-	TRBJ2-6	-	CASSEGSSGANVLTF	TGTGCCAGCAGTGAGGGATCCTCTGGGGCCAACGTCCTGACTTTC
TRBV4-3	-	TRBJ2-7	TRBD1	CASSHGTGITYEQYF	TGCGCCAGCAGCCATGGGACAGGGATTACCTACGAGCAGTACTTC
TRBV20-1	-	TRBJ1-6	-	CSASTLHF	TGCAGTGCTAGCACCCTCCACTTT
TRBV29-1	-	TRBJ2-5	-	CSAASETQYF	TGCAGCGCTGCGTCGGAGACCCAGTACTTC
TRBV2	few	TRBJ2-7	TRBD1	CASNPGQRVYEQYF	TGTGCCAGCAACCCGGGACAGAGGGTCTACGAGCAGTACTTC
TRBV27	-	TRBJ1-4	-	CASSNGVKLFF	TGTGCCAGCAGTAACGGGGTTAAACTGTTTTTT
TRBV9	few	TRBJ2-1	-	CASSAGVGWGDEQFF	TGTGCCAGCAGCGCAGGAGTCGGATGGGGGGATGAGCAGTTCTTC
TRBV5-1	-	TRBJ2-7	-	CASSLSARSYEQYF	TGCGCCAGCAGCTTGTCGGCGAGGTCCTACGAGCAGTACTTC
TRBV4-1	-	TRBJ2-2	TRBD1	CASGRTGGSTGELFF	TGCGCCAGCGGTCGGACAGGGGGATCCACCGGGGAGCTGTTTTTT
TRBV4-1	-	TRBJ2-4	-	CASSQGNIQYF	TGCGCCAGCAGCCAAGGAAACATTCAGTACTTC
TRBV13	-	TRBJ1-6	-	CASSSQGSVSPLHF	TGTGCCAGCAGCTCACAGGGATCGGTTTCACCCCTCCACTTT
TRBV7-6	few	TRBJ2-7	-	CASSSHLRAYEQYF	TGTGCCAGCAGCTCACACCTCCGGGCCTACGAGCAGTACTTC
TRBV29-1	few	TRBJ1-2	-	CSVEDPGAYGYTF	TGCAGCGTTGAAGACCCAGGGGCCTATGGCTACACCTTC
TRBV2	-	TRBJ2-3	TRBD2	CASSTGLTSTDTQYF	TGTGCCAGCAGTACGGGACTAACTAGCACAGATACGCAGTATTTT
TRBV13	few	TRBJ2-5	-	CASSEVGTGASQETQYF	TGTGCCAGCAGCGAAGTCGGGACTGGAGCCTCACAAGAGACCCAGTACTTC
TRBV4-1	-	TRBJ2-7	-	CASSQGPGHQGSEQYF	TGCGCCAGCAGCCAGGGTCCGGGACACCAAGGGTCCGAGCAGTACTTC
TRBV7-2	-	TRBJ2-5	TRBD2	CASSTRKLAGGRETQYF	TGTGCCAGCAGCACACGGAAACTAGCGGGGGGGCGGGAGACCCAGTACTTC
TRBV4-3	-	TRBJ2-4	-	CASSQDGTKNIQYF	TGCGCCAGCAGCCAAGACGGGACCAAAAACATTCAGTACTTC
TRBV27	few	TRBJ2-4	-	CASRTGGLNIQYF	TGTGCCAGCAGGACGGGGGGCCTGAACATTCAGTACTTC
TRBV5-1	-	TRBJ1-2	TRBD1	CASSRDSEGYGYTF	TGCGCCAGCAGCCGGGACAGCGAGGGCTATGGCTACACCTTC
TRBV4-1	few	TRBJ2-7	TRBD1	CASSFRTGYEQYF	TGCGCCAGCAGCTTTCGGACAGGCTACGAGCAGTACTTC
TRBV29-1	few	TRBJ1-2	-	CSVVGTRLNYGYTF	TGCAGCGTTGTAGGAACAAGACTTAACTATGGCTACACCTTC
TRBV4-3	-	TRBJ2-7	-	CASSQRTGSYEQYF	TGCGCCAGCAGCCAACGAACAGGGTCCTACGAGCAGTACTTC
TRBV2	-	TRBJ1-5	-	CASSEEARAHQPQHF	TGTGCCAGCAGTGAAGAGGCCAGGGCACATCAGCCCCAGCATTTT
TRBV2	-	TRBJ2-7	-	CASSPTEAYEQYF	TGTGCCAGCAGCCCGACAGAGGCCTACGAGCAGTACTTC
TRBV7-9	many	TRBJ2-7	-	CASRSRDLEGEQYF	TGTGCCAGCAGATCCCGAGACCTTGAGGGGGAGCAGTACTTC
TRBV10-3	-	TRBJ2-7	TRBD2	CAISESSSGGNYEQYF	TGTGCCATCAGTGAGTCCTCTAGCGGGGGGAACTACGAGCAGTACTTC
TRBV27	-	TRBJ2-1	-	CASTGGNNEQFF	TGTGCCAGCACTGGGGGGAACAATGAGCAGTTCTTC
TRBV30	-	TRBJ2-2	-	CAWRGQGPNTGELFF	TGTGCCTGGAGGGGGCAGGGGCCGAACACCGGGGAGCTGTTTTTT
TRBV5-5	-	TRBJ1-5	TRBD1	CASSLELWDSSNQPQHF	TGTGCCAGCAGCTTGGAGCTATGGGACAGTAGCAATCAGCCCCAGCATTTT
TRBV5-4	-	TRBJ1-2	-	CASSLGVGDYGYTF	TGTGCCAGCAGCTTGGGCGTAGGGGACTATGGCTACACCTTC
TRBV11-2	few	TRBJ2-1	-	CASSAEIYNEQFF	TGTGCCAGCAGCGCAGAAATATACAATGAGCAGTTCTTC
TRBV27	-	TRBJ1-1	TRBD1	CASSLLTGAEAFF	TGTGCCAGCAGTTTATTAACAGGGGCTGAAGCTTTCTTT
TRBV30	-	TRBJ1-1	-	CAWSEGGEAFF	TGTGCCTGGAGTGAGGGTGGTGAAGCTTTCTTT
TRBV4-1	-	TRBJ2-1	-	CASSQVNEQFF	TGCGCCAGCAGCCAGGTGAATGAGCAGTTCTTC
TRBV30	-	TRBJ1-2	-	CAWSSGEGYGYTF	TGTGCCTGGAGTTCTGGGGAGGGCTATGGCTACACCTTC
TRBV4-3	-	TRBJ1-5	-	CASSQDIGQPQHF	TGCGCCAGCAGCCAAGATATCGGACAGCCCCAGCATTTT
TRBV13	few	TRBJ2-3	-	CASSLEFTDTQYF	TGTGCCAGCAGCTTAGAGTTCACAGATACGCAGTATTTT
TRBV10-3	-	TRBJ2-7	TRBD1	CATTGAYEQYF	TGTGCCACCACAGGGGCCTACGAGCAGTACTTC
TRBV11-1	-	TRBJ1-2	-	CASSLPGHGGYTF	TGTGCCAGCAGCTTACCAGGGCACGGAGGCTACACCTTC
TRBV4-2	-	TRBJ2-3	-	CASSQGGVNTNTDTQYF	TGTGCCAGCAGCCAAGGCGGGGTCAATACCAACACAGATACGCAGTATTTT
TRBV4-3	-	TRBJ2-2	-	CASSQERSPTGELFF	TGCGCCAGCAGCCAAGAGCGCAGTCCCACCGGGGAGCTGTTTTTT
TRBV5-6	-	TRBJ1-1	-	CASSFFGENTEAFF	TGTGCCAGCAGCTTTTTCGGGGAGAACACTGAAGCTTTCTTT
TRBV27	few	TRBJ2-1	-	CASSSREAAYNEQFF	TGTGCCAGCAGTTCCCGAGAGGCCGCCTACAATGAGCAGTTCTTC
TRBV27	-	TRBJ2-3	-	CASSTIGGLTDTQYF	TGTGCCAGCAGTACTATCGGGGGCCTCACAGATACGCAGTATTTT